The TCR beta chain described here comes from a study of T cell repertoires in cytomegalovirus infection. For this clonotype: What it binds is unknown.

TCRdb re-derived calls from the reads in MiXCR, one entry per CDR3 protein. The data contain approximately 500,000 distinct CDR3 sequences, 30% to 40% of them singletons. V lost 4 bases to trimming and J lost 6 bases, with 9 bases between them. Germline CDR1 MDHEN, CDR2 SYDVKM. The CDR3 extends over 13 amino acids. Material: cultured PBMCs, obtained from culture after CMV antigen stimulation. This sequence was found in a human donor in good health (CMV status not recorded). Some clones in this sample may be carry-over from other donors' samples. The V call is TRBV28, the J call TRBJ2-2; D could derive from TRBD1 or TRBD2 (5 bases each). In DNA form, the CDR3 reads TGTGCCAGCAGTTCGGGACGGCCCGGGGAGCTGTTTTTT. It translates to CASSSGRPGELFF. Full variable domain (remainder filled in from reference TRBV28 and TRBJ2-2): DVKVTQSSRYLVKRTGEKVFLECVQDMDHENMFWYRQDPGLGLRLIYFSYDVKMKEKGDIPEGYSVSREKKERFSLILESASTNQTSMYLCASSSGRPGELFFGEGSRLTVL.